This T cell receptor (beta chain) stems from a study of CD8+ T cells in alopecia areata. Study summary: Disease severity was quantified as SALT score of affected scalp area.

About this clone itself: Its target is unknown.

As for treatment: oral pan-JAK inhibitor, 5-10 mg twice daily. CDR1 and CDR2 from the germline V gene are SGHVS and FQNEAQ. The V gene end was trimmed by 4 bases and the J gene end by 4 bases; junction bases not matched to a gene: 2. The CDR3 runs to 13 residues. General observations from the study: A single nonresponder leaves the baseline CD8+ expansion link to response uncertain. Resident alphabeta T-cell populations of normal skin are likewise subject to sequencing in scalp samples.

As the sequencing template, cDNA was produced by extracting RNA and reverse transcribing it. Sequencing was performed with immunoSEQ multiplex PCR; in TCRdb, only in-frame clones are kept and a portion is missing. The table records fewer than 200,000 clones, about 60% of them present only once. The sequence came from a human donor with alopecia areata. This specimen was CD8+ T cells sorted from blood, taken at week 24, from a patient treated with tofacitinib. The V and J genes are TRBV7-8 and TRBJ2-7; 9 nucleotides line up with TRBD1. This CDR3 reads CASSSDRGYEQYF. CDR3 nucleotide sequence: TGTGCCAGCAGCTCGGACAGGGGATACGAGCAGTACTTC. The full variable domain, completed using reference TRBV7-8 and TRBJ2-7, is GAGVSQSPRYKVAKRGQDVALRCDPISGHVSLFWYQQALGQGPEFLTYFQNEAQLDKSGLPSDRFFAERPEGSVSTLKIQRTQQEDSAVYLCASSSDRGYEQYFGPGTRLTVT.